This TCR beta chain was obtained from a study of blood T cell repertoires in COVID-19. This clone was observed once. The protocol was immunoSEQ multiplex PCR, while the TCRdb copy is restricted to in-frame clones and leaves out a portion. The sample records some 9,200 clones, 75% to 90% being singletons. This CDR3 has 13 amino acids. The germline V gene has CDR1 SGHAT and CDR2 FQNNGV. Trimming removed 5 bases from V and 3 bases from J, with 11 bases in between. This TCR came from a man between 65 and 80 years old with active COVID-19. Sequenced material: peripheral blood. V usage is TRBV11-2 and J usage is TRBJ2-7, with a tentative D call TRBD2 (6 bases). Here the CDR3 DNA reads TGTGCCAGCAGCACGGGAGTTCTCTACGAGCAGTACTTC. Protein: CASSTGVLYEQYF.